This TCR beta chain came from a study of T cell responses to AZD1222 COVID-19 vaccine (TCRdb year 2021). Broadly, across the study: A total of approximately 240 trial participants underwent TCR sequencing, of whom around 210 had received two doses of AZD1222 and around 26 had received two doses of the MenACWY control vaccine. Trial participants were enrolled by age into 18-55, 56-69 and 70-plus year subgroups, with approximately 150, 28 and 58 TCR-sequenced participants respectively. The research as a whole found: In the small 56-69-year group, the increase in depth fell short of significance, most likely because of low power. After two AZD1222 doses, spike-specific TCR breadth and depth were significantly higher than at day 0 and than in MenACWY recipients. The whole spike protein was spanned by vaccine-associated CD4 TCRs, and dominant responses were seen in regions 160-218 and 743-854. Nearly half of unique spike-specific TCRs reportedly recognized epitopes outside regions mutated in the B.1.351 and B.1.1.7 variants. Participants were mostly white British, with more females than males. The authors suggested clonal diversity may have been underestimated. Only a handful of AZD1222 recipients were SARS-CoV-2 seropositive at baseline, limiting conclusions about previously exposed vaccinees. Because no day 14 peak-response samples were available, the repertoires could be characterized only after the peak T cell response.

Of note for this clone: It has no known antigen specificity. The input lacks base qualities; no much larger clone sits a single base away.

The sample's time point label, decoded: about 28 days (+/-7) after the second vaccine dose. Because spike-specific TCR depth and breadth did not differ between the two schedules, AZD1222 recipients who got a second dose at roughly 4 weeks were pooled with those who got a second dose at roughly 12 weeks. The vaccinee samples were drawn from two UK trials, COV001 and COV002, one of which was a single-blind randomized controlled phase 2/3 trial testing AZD1222 (ChAdOx1 nCoV-19) in healthy adults. For TCRbeta chain sequencing, PBMC samples were collected from trial participants at day 0 and at day 28 after the second dose. The CDR3 regions of human TCRbeta chains were analyzed by immunosequencing. The study's own analysis went as follows. Repertoire TCRs were matched against a reference library of SARS-CoV-2-specific TCRs generated with the MIRA antigen-specificity platform. Breadth was defined as the fraction of unique TCRs that were SARS-CoV-2-associated. Depth was defined as the fraction of total T cells that were SARS-CoV-2-associated. Using the MIRA data, every spike-specific TCR was mapped to the spike region that the TCR reacted to and assigned to either a CD4 or a CD8 class. Log10-transformed breadth and depth values were compared by one-way ANOVA with Sidak's multiple comparisons tests. Imported from immuneACCESS, the table was reduced by TCRdb to in-frame sequences with V and J called. These copies leave out some clones; in studies compared against another copy, an unresolved V gene accounts for under half, and the cause of the remainder is not known. D and trimming were read from the DNA, whereas the V and J calls and clone size are those reported in that table. The sample table contains about 120,000 clones; only one count was recorded for about nine tenths of them. Of the sample, approximately 2.5% falls within the top ten clones.

The TCR sequence derives from an adult who received the AZD1222 COVID-19 vaccine. The material was peripheral blood, obtained 28 days after the second AZD1222 dose.

The DNA sequence is as follows: TGTGCCAGCTCCCCCACGGGAGACTACGAGCAGTACTTC. Its protein reads: CASSPTGDYEQYF. The sequence is built from TRBV18 and TRBJ2-7; the D region possibly corresponds to TRBD2 (6 bases align). V is reduced by 6 bases and J by 3 bases, leaving a spacing of 12 bases between them. CDR1 KGHSH and CDR2 LQKENI are derived from the germline V gene. The CDR3 spans 13 residues, from the cysteine through the phenylalanine. The DNA shown is the 39-base CDR3, in frame from base 1.